The rows below give T cell receptor beta chains drawn from one sample of a study of CD8+ T cells in alopecia areata. Here immunoSEQ multiplex PCR was the method, and the copy in TCRdb shows in-frame clones only, minus some. The data hold 100,000 to 150,000 clones, with about 54% observed a single time. This sample comprised CD8+ T cells sorted from blood, obtained at week 4, from a patient treated with tofacitinib. The source is a human donor with alopecia areata. The CDR3 runs from the conserved cysteine through the conserved F or W. D genes are given only for firm matches. Part of the rows lack a size; the others show once, few, many or a class for expanded clones.

V gene: TRBV27; J gene: TRBJ1-1; D gene: NA; clone size: NA; CDR3 protein: CASSLRVGGRAEAFF; CDR3 DNA: TGTGCCAGCAGTTTACGTGTGGGAGGAAGGGCTGAAGCTTTCTTT
V gene: TRBV19; J gene: TRBJ1-1; D gene: NA; clone size: medium-sized; CDR3 protein: CASLPERGVGPMNTEAFF; CDR3 DNA: TGTGCCAGTCTACCCGAGCGAGGCGTAGGTCCGATGAACACTGAAGCTTTCTTT
V gene: TRBV30; J gene: TRBJ1-1; D gene: TRBD1; clone size: NA; CDR3 protein: CAWSDPTGTGMNTEAFF; CDR3 DNA: TGTGCCTGGAGCGACCCTACCGGGACAGGAATGAACACTGAAGCTTTCTTT
V gene: TRBV7-9; J gene: TRBJ2-5; D gene: NA; clone size: NA; CDR3 protein: CASSASGWGTQYF; CDR3 DNA: TGTGCCAGCAGCGCTTCGGGTTGGGGGACCCAGTACTTC
V gene: TRBV6-5; J gene: TRBJ1-5; D gene: NA; clone size: few; CDR3 protein: CASSYSAQLQPQHF; CDR3 DNA: TGTGCCAGCAGTTACTCGGCACAGCTCCAGCCCCAGCATTTT
V gene: TRBV7-6; J gene: TRBJ1-5; D gene: NA; clone size: NA; CDR3 protein: CASSSSGGNQPQHF; CDR3 DNA: TGTGCCAGCAGCTCGTCGGGGGGCAATCAGCCCCAGCATTTT
V gene: TRBV6-5; J gene: TRBJ2-7; D gene: TRBD2; clone size: NA; CDR3 protein: CASSAGLAAAYEQYF; CDR3 DNA: TGTGCCAGCAGTGCGGGACTAGCGGCTGCCTACGAGCAGTACTTC
V gene: TRBV15; J gene: TRBJ2-1; D gene: NA; clone size: NA; CDR3 protein: CATSRGQEDYNEQFF; CDR3 DNA: TGTGCCACCAGCAGAGGACAGGAGGACTACAATGAGCAGTTCTTC
V gene: TRBV4-3; J gene: TRBJ2-5; D gene: NA; clone size: NA; CDR3 protein: CASSQFSGEVGETQYF; CDR3 DNA: TGCGCCAGCAGCCAGTTTTCGGGGGAGGTAGGAGAGACCCAGTACTTC
V gene: TRBV19; J gene: TRBJ2-1; D gene: TRBD2; clone size: NA; CDR3 protein: CASSGLAGDSYNEQFF; CDR3 DNA: TGTGCCAGTAGTGGGCTAGCGGGGGATAGCTACAATGAGCAGTTCTTC
V gene: TRBV6-5; J gene: TRBJ1-4; D gene: NA; clone size: NA; CDR3 protein: CASSAMGAGEKLFF; CDR3 DNA: TGTGCCAGCAGTGCGATGGGGGCCGGGGAAAAACTGTTTTTT
V gene: TRBV7-6; J gene: TRBJ2-7; D gene: NA; clone size: few; CDR3 protein: CASSLAYGSRYEQYF; CDR3 DNA: TGTGCCAGCAGCTTAGCGTACGGGTCACGCTACGAGCAGTACTTC
V gene: TRBV13; J gene: TRBJ2-7; D gene: NA; clone size: few; CDR3 protein: CASSPRDTLYEQYF; CDR3 DNA: TGTGCCAGCAGCCCCCGGGACACCCTCTACGAGCAGTACTTC
V gene: TRBV29-1; J gene: TRBJ2-3; D gene: NA; clone size: NA; CDR3 protein: CSVVGADTDTQYF; CDR3 DNA: TGCAGCGTTGTCGGGGCCGACACAGATACGCAGTATTTT
V gene: TRBV30; J gene: TRBJ2-3; D gene: TRBD1; clone size: NA; CDR3 protein: CAWSLGQGTDTQYF; CDR3 DNA: TGTGCCTGGAGTCTCGGACAGGGGACAGATACGCAGTATTTT
V gene: TRBV30; J gene: TRBJ2-1; D gene: NA; clone size: NA; CDR3 protein: CAWEGGQDEQFF; CDR3 DNA: TGTGCCTGGGAGGGGGGGCAGGATGAGCAGTTCTTC
V gene: TRBV2; J gene: TRBJ2-7; D gene: NA; clone size: few; CDR3 protein: CASVLSGTGTYEQYF; CDR3 DNA: TGTGCCAGCGTATTATCCGGGACCGGGACCTACGAGCAGTACTTC
V gene: TRBV29-1; J gene: TRBJ1-1; D gene: NA; clone size: few; CDR3 protein: CSVDLGSEAFF; CDR3 DNA: TGCAGCGTTGATTTGGGGTCTGAAGCTTTCTTT
V gene: TRBV6-5; J gene: TRBJ1-5; D gene: NA; clone size: few; CDR3 protein: CASSSLPGTDQPQHF; CDR3 DNA: TGTGCCAGCAGTTCCCTCCCAGGGACCGATCAGCCCCAGCATTTT
V gene: TRBV4-2; J gene: TRBJ2-1; D gene: TRBD1; clone size: few; CDR3 protein: CASSQEAGQGADEQFF; CDR3 DNA: TGTGCCAGCAGCCAAGAAGCGGGACAGGGGGCTGATGAGCAGTTCTTC
V gene: TRBV29-1; J gene: TRBJ1-1; D gene: NA; clone size: NA; CDR3 protein: CSVPMNTEAFF; CDR3 DNA: TGCAGCGTCCCTATGAACACTGAAGCTTTCTTT
V gene: TRBV29-1; J gene: TRBJ2-6; D gene: TRBD1; clone size: NA; CDR3 protein: CSVEQSDRAGANVLTF; CDR3 DNA: TGCAGCGTTGAGCAATCTGACAGGGCTGGGGCCAACGTCCTGACTTTC
V gene: TRBV30; J gene: TRBJ2-1; D gene: NA; clone size: few; CDR3 protein: CAWSVVSEQFF; CDR3 DNA: TGTGCCTGGAGTGTAGTTAGCGAGCAGTTCTTC
V gene: TRBV11-2; J gene: TRBJ2-7; D gene: NA; clone size: few; CDR3 protein: CASNLGKGVIYEQYF; CDR3 DNA: TGTGCCAGCAACTTAGGGAAAGGGGTGATCTACGAGCAGTACTTC
V gene: TRBV28; J gene: TRBJ2-1; D gene: NA; clone size: NA; CDR3 protein: CATSSYNEQFF; CDR3 DNA: TGTGCCACCAGCTCCTACAATGAGCAGTTCTTC
V gene: TRBV28; J gene: TRBJ2-3; D gene: TRBD2; clone size: NA; CDR3 protein: CASRLAGGTDTQYF; CDR3 DNA: TGTGCCAGCAGATTAGCGGGGGGCACAGATACGCAGTATTTT
V gene: TRBV29-1; J gene: TRBJ2-7; D gene: TRBD1; clone size: few; CDR3 protein: CSVRTGTTYEQYF; CDR3 DNA: TGCAGCGTTCGGACAGGAACTACCTACGAGCAGTACTTC
V gene: TRBV30; J gene: TRBJ1-1; D gene: NA; clone size: NA; CDR3 protein: CAWRPPWEKNTEAFF; CDR3 DNA: TGTGCCTGGCGGCCCCCGTGGGAGAAGAACACTGAAGCTTTCTTT
V gene: TRBV30; J gene: TRBJ2-1; D gene: TRBD1; clone size: NA; CDR3 protein: CAWSLTGAEQFF; CDR3 DNA: TGTGCCTGGAGTTTAACAGGGGCTGAGCAGTTCTTC